This is a list of T cell receptor beta chains from one sample in a study of CD8 T cells in ankylosing spondylitis. TCRdb used MiXCR to reprocess the 5' RACE reads, holding one entry per CDR3 protein. The data contain around 140,000 distinct CDR3 sequences, approximately 10% of them seen just once; the ten biggest clones take up about 4%. Sequenced input: blood, either unsorted or a sorted T cell fraction (not recorded which). These receptors all stem from a female donor with ankylosing spondylitis or in good health (not recorded which). The CDR3 runs from the conserved cysteine through the conserved F or W. Each record gives: J gene, D gene, clone size, V gene, CDR3 length, CDR3 DNA, CDR3 protein. A D gene is named only where the DNA matches it firmly. Size values are once, few and many counts, or a class for expanded clones, and some rows have none.

j_call: TRBJ1-4
d_call: TRBD1
clone_size: many
v_call: TRBV20-1
cdr3_length: 13
cdr3_nt: TGCAGTGCTGAGGACAGGACTAATGAAAAACTGTTTTTT
cdr3_aa: CSAEDRTNEKLFF

j_call: TRBJ2-1
d_call: TRBD2
clone_size: few
v_call: TRBV5-1
cdr3_length: 14
cdr3_nt: TGCGCCAGCAGCGCGGGACTAGCGGGAGATGAGCAGTTCTTC
cdr3_aa: CASSAGLAGDEQFF

j_call: TRBJ1-1
d_call: NA
clone_size: many
v_call: TRBV6-1
cdr3_length: 14
cdr3_nt: TGTGCCAGCAACCGGGAAGTCTCTCGTACTGAAGCTTTCTTT
cdr3_aa: CASNREVSRTEAFF

j_call: TRBJ2-5
d_call: NA
clone_size: many
v_call: TRBV7-6
cdr3_length: 13
cdr3_nt: TGTGCCAGCAGCCCTGGGCCCGCAGAGACCCAGTACTTC
cdr3_aa: CASSPGPAETQYF

j_call: TRBJ2-1
d_call: TRBD2
clone_size: many
v_call: TRBV24-1
cdr3_length: 15
cdr3_nt: TGTGCCACCAGTGAGGGACTAGCGGGATACAATGAGCAGTTCTTC
cdr3_aa: CATSEGLAGYNEQFF

j_call: TRBJ1-6
d_call: NA
clone_size: many
v_call: TRBV20-1
cdr3_length: 14
cdr3_nt: TGCAGTGCTAGGGGAGGACATGCCCTGGGACCCCTCCACTTT
cdr3_aa: CSARGGHALGPLHF

j_call: TRBJ1-2
d_call: NA
clone_size: NA
v_call: TRBV7-9
cdr3_length: 11
cdr3_nt: TGTGCCAGCAGCTACAGTTATGGCTACACCTTC
cdr3_aa: CASSYSYGYTF

j_call: TRBJ2-3
d_call: NA
clone_size: many
v_call: TRBV12-3/TRBV12-4
cdr3_length: 16
cdr3_nt: TGTGCCAGCAGTTTGAGTGGGAGAGGAGGCACAGATACGCAGTATTTT
cdr3_aa: CASSLSGRGGTDTQYF

j_call: TRBJ2-2
d_call: TRBD2
clone_size: many
v_call: TRBV27
cdr3_length: 16
cdr3_nt: TGTGCCAGCAGTGGGAGGGGTTTTAGGAGCACCGGGGAGCTGTTTTTT
cdr3_aa: CASSGRGFRSTGELFF

j_call: TRBJ2-7
d_call: NA
clone_size: few
v_call: TRBV29-1
cdr3_length: 14
cdr3_nt: TGCAGCGTTGAAAGGAAGGTGGGGTCCTACGAGCAGTACTTC
cdr3_aa: CSVERKVGSYEQYF

j_call: TRBJ2-7
d_call: NA
clone_size: many
v_call: TRBV3-1
cdr3_length: 12
cdr3_nt: TGTGCCAGCAGCCAAGATGGACAGCAGCAGTACTTC
cdr3_aa: CASSQDGQQQYF

j_call: TRBJ2-7
d_call: NA
clone_size: many
v_call: TRBV20-1
cdr3_length: 11
cdr3_nt: TGCAGTGCTACACTCGCCTACGAGCAGTACTTC
cdr3_aa: CSATLAYEQYF

j_call: TRBJ1-1
d_call: NA
clone_size: NA
v_call: TRBV29-1
cdr3_length: 13
cdr3_nt: TGCAGCGTTAGGGGCAGGGTGTACACTGAAGCTTTCTTT
cdr3_aa: CSVRGRVYTEAFF

j_call: TRBJ2-3
d_call: NA
clone_size: NA
v_call: TRBV7-9
cdr3_length: 14
cdr3_nt: TGTGCCAGCAGCTCAAGGGACTTCCCAGATACGCAGTATTTT
cdr3_aa: CASSSRDFPDTQYF

j_call: TRBJ2-2
d_call: TRBD1
clone_size: many
v_call: TRBV20-1
cdr3_length: 18
cdr3_nt: TGCAGTGCTCCCCGGGACAGGGGGCGTCGATACGGCACCGGGGAGCTGTTTTTT
cdr3_aa: CSAPRDRGRRYGTGELFF

j_call: TRBJ1-6
d_call: NA
clone_size: NA
v_call: TRBV7-2
cdr3_length: 12
cdr3_nt: TGTGCCAGCAGCTTAGGGAGGTCACCCCTCCACTTT
cdr3_aa: CASSLGRSPLHF

j_call: TRBJ1-3
d_call: TRBD1
clone_size: many
v_call: TRBV28
cdr3_length: 19
cdr3_nt: TGTGCCAGCAGTTCGACAGGGTTTTCCCTTATACGTCCTGGAAACACCATATATTTT
cdr3_aa: CASSSTGFSLIRPGNTIYF

j_call: TRBJ2-7
d_call: NA
clone_size: many
v_call: TRBV3-1
cdr3_length: 13
cdr3_nt: TGTGCCAGCAGCCCGACAGATACCTACGAGCAGTACTTC
cdr3_aa: CASSPTDTYEQYF

j_call: TRBJ1-1
d_call: TRBD1
clone_size: few
v_call: TRBV19
cdr3_length: 14
cdr3_nt: TGTGCCAGTAGTCTCCCGACAGGGAGAACTGAAGCTTTCTTT
cdr3_aa: CASSLPTGRTEAFF

j_call: TRBJ1-4
d_call: NA
clone_size: many
v_call: TRBV7-9
cdr3_length: 15
cdr3_nt: TGTGCCAGCAGCGGAGGTGTACGAAGAGGCGAAAAACTGTTTTTT
cdr3_aa: CASSGGVRRGEKLFF

j_call: TRBJ1-5
d_call: TRBD1
clone_size: many
v_call: TRBV28
cdr3_length: 15
cdr3_nt: TGTGCCAGCAGACCGCGGAGTACAGGGGCTGTTAACCAGCATTTT
cdr3_aa: CASRPRSTGAVNQHF

j_call: TRBJ1-4
d_call: NA
clone_size: many
v_call: TRBV4-2
cdr3_length: 14
cdr3_nt: TGTGCCAGCAGCCATCTTCCGGGACAAGATAAACTGTTTTTT
cdr3_aa: CASSHLPGQDKLFF

j_call: TRBJ2-4
d_call: NA
clone_size: NA
v_call: TRBV7-3
cdr3_length: 16
cdr3_nt: TGTGCCAGCAGCTTAGGACGGCGGGGAACCAAAAACATTCAGTACTTC
cdr3_aa: CASSLGRRGTKNIQYF

j_call: TRBJ1-2
d_call: NA
clone_size: many
v_call: TRBV30
cdr3_length: 12
cdr3_nt: TGTGCCTGGAGTGGGGGAGGGTATGGCTACACCTTC
cdr3_aa: CAWSGGGYGYTF

j_call: TRBJ1-1
d_call: NA
clone_size: many
v_call: TRBV4-1
cdr3_length: 15
cdr3_nt: TGCGCCAGCAGCCAAGTACGGGCTTCGAACACTGAAGCTTTCTTT
cdr3_aa: CASSQVRASNTEAFF

j_call: TRBJ1-1
d_call: NA
clone_size: many
v_call: TRBV29-1
cdr3_length: 12
cdr3_nt: TGCAGCGTTTCTCTGGGGAACACTGAAGCTTTCTTT
cdr3_aa: CSVSLGNTEAFF

j_call: TRBJ2-1
d_call: NA
clone_size: many
v_call: TRBV10-3
cdr3_length: 15
cdr3_nt: TGTGCCATCAGGAGGCGGGGTAGCGACTACAATGAGCAGTTCTTC
cdr3_aa: CAIRRRGSDYNEQFF

j_call: TRBJ2-6
d_call: NA
clone_size: NA
v_call: TRBV19
cdr3_length: 17
cdr3_nt: TGTGCCAGTAGTACAGGGCTCGGGAGCTCTGGGGCCAACGTCCTGACTTTC
cdr3_aa: CASSTGLGSSGANVLTF

j_call: TRBJ2-1
d_call: TRBD2
clone_size: many
v_call: TRBV11-3
cdr3_length: 18
cdr3_nt: TGTGCCAGCAGCTTAGATCAGGGCGGGAGCGCAACAGTCAATGAGCAGTTCTTC
cdr3_aa: CASSLDQGGSATVNEQFF

j_call: TRBJ2-7
d_call: NA
clone_size: NA
v_call: TRBV19
cdr3_length: 11
cdr3_nt: TGTGCCAGTAGTATTGGCGGAGGGCAGTACTTC
cdr3_aa: CASSIGGGQYF

j_call: TRBJ1-6
d_call: NA
clone_size: many
v_call: TRBV29-1
cdr3_length: 12
cdr3_nt: TGCAGCGTTGAAGGGCGGGACGGGGCCCTCCACTTT
cdr3_aa: CSVEGRDGALHF

j_call: TRBJ2-1
d_call: NA
clone_size: NA
v_call: TRBV7-9
cdr3_length: 15
cdr3_nt: TGTGCCAGCAGCTTAATAGGGACGGCGAATAATGAGCAGTTCTTC
cdr3_aa: CASSLIGTANNEQFF

j_call: TRBJ2-1
d_call: NA
clone_size: many
v_call: TRBV5-1
cdr3_length: 14
cdr3_nt: TGCGCCAGCAGCCCCCAATACCAATACAATGAGCAGTTCTTC
cdr3_aa: CASSPQYQYNEQFF

j_call: TRBJ2-1
d_call: TRBD2
clone_size: NA
v_call: TRBV7-9
cdr3_length: 17
cdr3_nt: TGTGCCAGCAGCTTAGGAGGACTAGCGGGAGGTTACAATGAGCAGTTCTTC
cdr3_aa: CASSLGGLAGGYNEQFF

j_call: TRBJ2-1
d_call: NA
clone_size: many
v_call: TRBV7-2
cdr3_length: 17
cdr3_nt: TGTGCCAGCAGCTTAACGGTACTACAGAGCTCCTACAATGAGCAGTTCTTC
cdr3_aa: CASSLTVLQSSYNEQFF

j_call: TRBJ2-4
d_call: NA
clone_size: many
v_call: TRBV2
cdr3_length: 12
cdr3_nt: TGTGCCAGCAACCAGGGCTGGAACATTCAGTACTTC
cdr3_aa: CASNQGWNIQYF

j_call: TRBJ1-5
d_call: NA
clone_size: many
v_call: TRBV19
cdr3_length: 14
cdr3_nt: TGTGCCAGTAGGGCCAGCAGGGCCTTCCAGCCCCAGCATTTT
cdr3_aa: CASRASRAFQPQHF

j_call: TRBJ2-2
d_call: NA
clone_size: many
v_call: TRBV29-1
cdr3_length: 12
cdr3_nt: TGCAGCGCCCAGGGATACACCGGGGAGCTGTTTTTT
cdr3_aa: CSAQGYTGELFF

j_call: TRBJ2-3
d_call: NA
clone_size: many
v_call: TRBV28
cdr3_length: 13
cdr3_nt: TGTGCCAGCAGTTTAAGCCTGGCAGATACGCAGTATTTT
cdr3_aa: CASSLSLADTQYF

j_call: TRBJ1-1
d_call: NA
clone_size: NA
v_call: TRBV5-1
cdr3_length: 13
cdr3_nt: TGCGCCAGCAGCTTGTTGGATGATGGTGAAGCTTTGTTT
cdr3_aa: CASSLLDDGEALF

j_call: TRBJ2-2
d_call: NA
clone_size: NA
v_call: TRBV5-1
cdr3_length: 15
cdr3_nt: TGCGCCAGCAGCTTGATCGACGCGAACACCGGGGAGCTGTTTTTT
cdr3_aa: CASSLIDANTGELFF

j_call: TRBJ1-1
d_call: TRBD1
clone_size: few
v_call: TRBV6-6
cdr3_length: 12
cdr3_nt: TGTGCCAGCACTGACAGGGTCACTGAAGCTTTCTTT
cdr3_aa: CASTDRVTEAFF

j_call: TRBJ1-1
d_call: NA
clone_size: many
v_call: TRBV7-2
cdr3_length: 17
cdr3_nt: TGTGCCAGCAGCTTAGTTGCAGGGTGGGACTATGTCACTGAAGCTTTCTTT
cdr3_aa: CASSLVAGWDYVTEAFF

j_call: TRBJ2-7
d_call: NA
clone_size: many
v_call: TRBV12-3/TRBV12-4
cdr3_length: 12
cdr3_nt: TGTGCCAGCAGTTTAGGGGTCACGGAGCAGTACTTC
cdr3_aa: CASSLGVTEQYF

j_call: TRBJ2-1
d_call: TRBD2
clone_size: many
v_call: TRBV25-1
cdr3_length: 15
cdr3_nt: TGTGCCAGCAGTGCCCTAGCGGGAGTGTTGGATGAGCAGTTCTTC
cdr3_aa: CASSALAGVLDEQFF

j_call: TRBJ1-3
d_call: NA
clone_size: many
v_call: TRBV7-9
cdr3_length: 14
cdr3_nt: TGTGCCAGCAGCTCCTCAGGGGCCGGAAACACCATATATTTT
cdr3_aa: CASSSSGAGNTIYF

j_call: TRBJ1-2
d_call: NA
clone_size: many
v_call: TRBV7-3
cdr3_length: 15
cdr3_nt: TGTGCCAGCAGCTTAGGGCCAGACTCTAACTATGGCTACACCTTC
cdr3_aa: CASSLGPDSNYGYTF

j_call: TRBJ2-7
d_call: NA
clone_size: NA
v_call: TRBV29-1
cdr3_length: 13
cdr3_nt: TGCAGCGTCGTGGACATAAATACCTACGAGCAGTACTTC
cdr3_aa: CSVVDINTYEQYF

j_call: TRBJ2-7
d_call: NA
clone_size: many
v_call: TRBV5-1
cdr3_length: 14
cdr3_nt: TGCGCCAGCAGCTTGGGCCGGAGTCTTTACGAGCAGTACTTC
cdr3_aa: CASSLGRSLYEQYF

j_call: TRBJ2-1
d_call: TRBD2
clone_size: many
v_call: TRBV11-2
cdr3_length: 14
cdr3_nt: TGTGCCAGCAGCATCCGACTAGCAGGCAATGAGCAGTTCTTC
cdr3_aa: CASSIRLAGNEQFF

j_call: TRBJ1-1
d_call: TRBD1
clone_size: many
v_call: TRBV6-1
cdr3_length: 14
cdr3_nt: TGTGCCAGCAGTCAGGACAGGGGAGGGACTGAAGCTTTCTTT
cdr3_aa: CASSQDRGGTEAFF

j_call: TRBJ2-7
d_call: TRBD2
clone_size: many
v_call: TRBV5-1
cdr3_length: 15
cdr3_nt: TGCGCCAGCAGTGTACTAGCGGGAGTTACCTACGAGCAGTACTTC
cdr3_aa: CASSVLAGVTYEQYF

j_call: TRBJ1-4
d_call: NA
clone_size: many
v_call: TRBV5-1
cdr3_length: 15
cdr3_nt: TGCGCCAGCAGCTTGGGCCGGAGGGCTAATGAAAAACTGTTTTTT
cdr3_aa: CASSLGRRANEKLFF

j_call: TRBJ1-5
d_call: NA
clone_size: many
v_call: TRBV7-9
cdr3_length: 15
cdr3_nt: TGTGCCAGCAGCTTAGCGGAGACACCGAATCAGCCCCAGCATTTT
cdr3_aa: CASSLAETPNQPQHF

j_call: TRBJ2-7
d_call: TRBD2
clone_size: many
v_call: TRBV12-3/TRBV12-4
cdr3_length: 15
cdr3_nt: TGTGCCAGCAGCCTGGGACTAGTAGTGTCCTACGAGCAGTACTTC
cdr3_aa: CASSLGLVVSYEQYF

j_call: TRBJ2-1
d_call: NA
clone_size: many
v_call: TRBV7-3
cdr3_length: 15
cdr3_nt: TGTGCCAGCAGCTCGATCGTGGGCCCCGGTCATGAGCAGTTCTTC
cdr3_aa: CASSSIVGPGHEQFF

j_call: TRBJ2-1
d_call: TRBD1
clone_size: many
v_call: TRBV20-1
cdr3_length: 20
cdr3_nt: TGCAGTGCTAGACACAAGGGGCGACAGGGGGCAGTTAGTTCCTACAATGAGCAGTTCTTC
cdr3_aa: CSARHKGRQGAVSSYNEQFF